These T cell receptor beta chains were read from a single sample in a study of molecular identifiers for immune sequencing clone quantification. TCRdb processed the PCR reads anew with MiXCR; each CDR3 protein has one entry. The sample yields about 100,000 distinct CDR3 sequences, 21% seen once. Input material: naive CD8+ T cells from blood, with Jurkat cell RNA spiked in. The receptor set was obtained from a human donor in good health. Some libraries in this study had Jurkat cell RNA spiked in. Each CDR3 is given without its conserved first and last residue. Rows give clone size only sometimes, using once, few, many, or a class for an expanded clone.

J,V,size,CDR3
TRBJ2-2,TRBV6-1,many,ASNLAGESGELF
TRBJ2-1,TRBV5-6,NA,ASSITSGIDEQF
TRBJ1-1,TRBV19,few,ASSSGTFGTEAF
TRBJ2-2,TRBV4-1,many,ASSQDLKTGSNTGELF
TRBJ2-1,TRBV30,few,AWSDPSHLVAGVYNEQF
TRBJ2-3,TRBV13,NA,ASSILLAGYTDTQY
TRBJ2-5,TRBV7-9,many,ASSLLETQY
TRBJ2-7,TRBV7-9,many,ASSDPPGQGGYEQY
TRBJ2-1,TRBV4-1,many,ASSHGTGRYNEQF
TRBJ2-7,TRBV10-3,NA,AIRAAGGGFYEQY
TRBJ1-5,TRBV27,few,ASSLSIQGDQPQH
TRBJ1-2,TRBV4-3,many,ASSQDQGSDRYYGYT
TRBJ1-1,TRBV5-4,few,ASSLGQGHTEAF
TRBJ2-1,TRBV6-5,many,ASSYSGTRNEQF
TRBJ1-1,TRBV6-4,NA,ASREDTGTEAF
TRBJ2-3,TRBV28,many,ASSLRTSGSVDTQY
TRBJ2-7,TRBV27,many,ASSSNLGPRGREQY
TRBJ2-7,TRBV13,many,ASSPREKTYEQY
TRBJ2-3,TRBV11-2,many,ASSLTGTDTQY
TRBJ2-6,TRBV10-3,many,AISQGGLGANVLT
TRBJ2-5,TRBV12-3/TRBV12-4,NA,ASSLRPGRETQY
TRBJ1-5,TRBV7-2,many,ASSLDAASNQPQH
TRBJ2-3,TRBV7-9,many,ASSSSETSVDTDTQY
TRBJ2-7,TRBV15,NA,ATGRALSREFTYEQY
TRBJ1-2,TRBV12-3/TRBV12-4,NA,ASSFAGDGYT
TRBJ2-2,TRBV7-9,NA,ASSPRTVYGELF
TRBJ1-2,TRBV27,many,ASSRKGGFYGYT
TRBJ2-1,TRBV6-5,few,ASSYSSGQGYNEQF
TRBJ2-7,TRBV19,many,ASSYQARYEQY
TRBJ2-1,TRBV11-2,many,ASSAAPSQLTYEQF
TRBJ2-3,TRBV6-5,many,ARNSGRALDTQY
TRBJ2-2,TRBV27,NA,ASSGGNTGELF
TRBJ2-3,TRBV4-3,many,ASSQDFSADTQY
TRBJ2-7,TRBV5-5,many,ASSLLGELYEQY
TRBJ2-2,TRBV7-9,many,ASSLITSAGELF
TRBJ2-7,TRBV9,few,ASSVGGALNYERY
TRBJ2-6,TRBV5-6,many,ASSRGRLWANVLT
TRBJ2-6,TRBV9,many,ASSVGGSGANVLT
TRBJ1-2,TRBV15,few,ATSRDMSGVNGYT
TRBJ1-1,TRBV6-6,few,ASSSDREAF
TRBJ2-3,TRBV25-1,few,ATHRDFTDTQY